The 25 T cell receptor beta chains below were found in one sample sequenced in a study of T cell responses to AZD1222 COVID-19 vaccine. The method was immunoSEQ multiplex PCR; TCRdb's version includes in-frame clones alone and lacks a portion of them. The sample gives around 89,000 clones, about 89% of which show up once; 5.5% is in the top ten. The starting material was peripheral blood, obtained 28 days after the second AZD1222 dose. Source of these receptors: an adult who received the AZD1222 COVID-19 vaccine.

The V gene is TRBV30, the J gene TRBJ2-3; possibly TRBD2 for D (5 bases). Looked up from germline, CDR1 is GTSNPN and CDR2 is SVGIG (reference sequence). The germline V and J ends were trimmed by 0 bases and 5 bases, with 12 bases remaining between them. This CDR3 is built from 14 residues. CDR3 amino acids: CAWSVTGVRDTQYF. The CDR3 DNA reads as TGTGCCTGGAGTGTAACCGGGGTGAGAGATACGCAGTATTTT.

A note on this clone: At one end, the junction sequence differs from germline, possibly due to a read error. The chain couples TRBV11-3 to TRBJ1-2; D not resolved. This CDR3 has 16 residues. CDR1 and CDR2 (germline): SGHNT, YENEEA. The CDR3 DNA reads TGTGCCAGCAGCCTAGAGGCGTGGGCTGGTAACTATGGCTACACCTTC. It translates to CASSLEAWAGNYGYTF.

J is TRBJ1-1 and V is TRBV28; D is unresolved. The length of the CDR3 is 11 residues. The V and J ends lost 8 bases and 5 bases respectively, with 9 bases between them. Germline V CDR1 and CDR2: MDHEN, SYDVKM. This CDR3 reads CASGVGTEAFF. In DNA form, the CDR3 reads TGTGCCAGCGGGGTAGGTACTGAAGCTTTCTTT.

The gene calls are TRBV9 and TRBJ2-2; 14 bases are shared with TRBD2. V shed 3 bases, J shed 5 bases, and the junction held 6 bases outside the gene matches. Germline V gives CDR1 SGDLS, CDR2 YYNGEE. There are 17 residues in the CDR3. In nucleotides, the CDR3 is TGTGCCAGCAGCGGACCGACTAGCGGGGGGGCAACCGGGGAGCTGTTTTTT. Amino acid sequence: CASSGPTSGGATGELFF.

This rearrangement joins TRBV7-9 to TRBJ1-2, with 8 positions matching TRBD1. Germline V lookup: CDR1 SEHNR, CDR2 FQNEAQ (reference sequence). Germline trimming cut 5 bases from V and 8 bases from J; bases unmatched to any gene: 16. This CDR3 spans 16 amino acids. In nucleotides, the CDR3 is TGTGCCAGCAGCCCCACCCGATCGGACAGGGCTTCCGGCTACACCTTC. It encodes CASSPTRSDRASGYTF. Full variable domain (remainder filled in from reference TRBV7-9 and TRBJ1-2): DTGVSQNPRHKITKRGQNVTFRCDPISEHNRLYWYRQTLGQGPEFLTYFQNEAQLEKSRLLSDRFSAERPKGSFSTLEIQRTEQGDSAMYLCASSPTRSDRASGYTFGSGTRLTVV.

The J gene is TRBJ2-7, the V gene TRBV5-5; D is ambiguous. Germline V gives CDR1 SGHKS, CDR2 YYEKEE (reference sequence). This CDR3 contains 13 residues. Trimming took 4 bases from V and 8 from J, leaving 16 bases between them. CDR3 DNA: TGTGCCAGCAGCGCCCGGGCGGAATGGAAGCAGTACTTC. It is translated as CASSARAEWKQYF.

The chain employs TRBV7-9 and TRBJ1-1; no clear D gene. This CDR3 has 12 residues. CDR1 SEHNR and CDR2 FQNEAQ come from the germline V gene (reference sequence). Trimming removed 5 bases at V and 6 bases at J, with 10 bases between. The DNA of the CDR3 is TGTGCCAGCAGCCTCCCTTATCCTGAAGCTTTCTTT. Residues: CASSLPYPEAFF. Full variable domain (missing parts from reference TRBV7-9 and TRBJ1-1): DTGVSQNPRHKITKRGQNVTFRCDPISEHNRLYWYRQTLGQGPEFLTYFQNEAQLEKSRLLSDRFSAERPKGSFSTLEIQRTEQGDSAMYLCASSLPYPEAFFGQGTRLTVV.

This sequence joins TRBV7-9 and TRBJ2-2, with D tentatively TRBD2 (6 bases). Trimming took 5 bases from V and 5 from J, leaving 18 bases between them. Germline CDR1 SEHNR, CDR2 FQNEAQ (reference sequence). CDR3 length equals 16 residues. CDR3 amino acids: CASSPRGGARTGELFF. As DNA, the CDR3 is TGTGCCAGCAGCCCCCGAGGAGGGGCGAGAACCGGGGAGCTGTTTTTT.

This chain connects TRBV29-1 to TRBJ2-5; 7 positions match TRBD2. The germline CDR1 and CDR2 sequences are SQVTM and ANQGSEA. V dropped 4 bases and J dropped 7; count of bases not matched to a gene: 6. This CDR3 has 12 residues. This CDR3 reads CSVGSSGVTQYF. In nucleotides, the CDR3 is TGCAGCGTTGGTTCCAGCGGGGTGACCCAGTACTTC.

This clone has a single count. This sequence joins TRBV3-1 (or the pseudogene TRBV3-2) and TRBJ2-1, with a tentative D call TRBD2 (5 bases). The V and J ends lost 4 bases and 8 bases respectively, with 9 bases between them. In germline, CDR1 is LGHDT, CDR2 YNNKEL (reference sequence). The CDR3 has 12 residues. The chain's CDR3 is CASSRSRDEQFF. In DNA, the CDR3 is TGTGCCAGCAGCCGCTCGCGGGATGAGCAGTTCTTC.

The CDR3 DNA reads as TGTGCCAGCAGCCAACCGGGTAACTATGGCTACACCTTC. Translating it yields CASSQPGNYGYTF. The chain carries TRBV4-2 and TRBJ1-2; D gene uncertain. Trimming stripped 2 bases from V and 1 base from J, with 5 bases between. The CDR3 consists of 13 residues. Per the germline V gene, CDR1 is LGHNA and CDR2 is YNFKEQ.

The chain couples TRBV21-1 to TRBJ2-7; TRBD2 reflects the table's D call only, with no check against the DNA. TRBV21-1 is an annotated pseudogene. The CDR3 runs to 15 residues. CDR3 amino acids: CASSNSDGDSYEQYF. The CDR3 DNA sequence: TGTGCCAGCAGCAACAGTGACGGAGACTCCTACGAGCAGTACTTC.

The CDR3 nucleotides are TGTGCCAGCACCCCACGAGCAGGGACTGGGGCCAACGTCCTGACTTTC. Protein product: CASTPRAGTGANVLTF. V usage is TRBV7-8 and J usage is TRBJ2-6; TRBD1 might be the D (5 bases). Between the trimmed V and J ends, which lost 7 bases and 2 bases, there was a span of 15 bases. The CDR3 has 16 residues. The germline V gene encodes CDR1 SGHVS and CDR2 FQNEAQ. Combining the CDR3 with reference TRBV7-8 and TRBJ2-6 gives the whole variable domain GAGVSQSPRYKVAKRGQDVALRCDPISGHVSLFWYQQALGQGPEFLTYFQNEAQLDKSGLPSDRFFAERPEGSVSTLKIQRTQQEDSAVYLCASTPRAGTGANVLTFGAGSRLTVL.

The rearrangement uses TRBV4-3 and TRBJ1-3; tentative D call: TRBD1 (6 bases). The CDR3 runs 16 residues. Trimming shortened V by 0 bases and J by 4 bases, and 13 bases separated the two germline ends. Germline lookup yields CDR1 LGHNA and CDR2 YSLEER. CDR3 sequence: CASSQDPGESGNTIYF. The CDR3, as DNA: TGCGCCAGCAGCCAAGATCCAGGGGAATCGGGAAACACCATATATTTT.

The chain couples TRBV19 to TRBJ1-1; D unresolved. CDR3 size: 14 residues. V shed 7 bases and J shed 4 bases, with 16 bases lying between them. CDR1 LNHDA and CDR2 SQIVND come from the germline V gene (reference sequence). The CDR3 nucleotides read TGTGCCAGTATTCTAACCGCCCGGCCCACTGAAGCTTTCTTT. It yields the protein CASILTARPTEAFF.

The chain uses TRBV30 and TRBJ1-2, with D possibly being TRBD1 (5 bases). V lost 2 bases and J lost 5, with 12 bases in between. The V gene's germline CDR1 is GTSNPN and CDR2 SVGIG (reference sequence). CDR3 length: 13 residues. The CDR3 nucleotides are TGTGCCTGGAGTCTAGGGGTGAGGTATGGCTACACCTTC. This encodes CAWSLGVRYGYTF.

The chain couples TRBV6-2 or TRBV6-3 to TRBJ2-1; 8 nucleotides agree with TRBD2. The V gene's germline CDR1 is MNHEY and CDR2 SVGEGT. V lost 7 bases to trimming and J lost 2 bases; unmatched junction nucleotides: 7. This CDR3 has 15 amino acids. CDR3 DNA: TGTGCCAGCACCCCCGGGGGGGCTACCTACAATGAGCAGTTCTTC. As protein: CASTPGGATYNEQFF.

This rearrangement joins TRBV19 to TRBJ1-1; D not certain. V dropped 7 bases and J dropped 0 bases, with 6 bases sitting between them. This CDR3 has 12 amino acids. Looked up from germline, CDR1 is LNHDA and CDR2 is SQIVND (reference sequence). CDR3 sequence (DNA): TGTGCCAGTACCGCGATGAACACTGAAGCTTTCTTT. Amino acid sequence: CASTAMNTEAFF.

This chain joins TRBV18 and TRBJ2-7; D assignment may be TRBD1 or TRBD2 (5 bases each). Germline V gene sequence: CDR1 KGHSH, CDR2 LQKENI. V lost 0 bases, J lost 4 bases, and 19 bases lay in between. This CDR3 has 17 residues. This chain's CDR3 is CASSPPIRQGPKYEQYF. DNA for the CDR3: TGTGCCAGCTCACCACCAATTAGGCAGGGACCGAAATACGAGCAGTACTTC.

The chain employs TRBV6-5 and TRBJ2-3; possible D gene TRBD2, 5 bases. There are 15 residues in the CDR3. CDR1 is MNHEY, CDR2 SVGAGI, per germline. With 0 bases removed from V and 3 bases from J, the gap between germline ends came to 10 bases. The DNA for the CDR3 is TGTGCCAGCAGTTACTCGCTAGCTGATACAGATACGCAGTATTTT. Amino acids: CASSYSLADTDTQYF.

The rearrangement joins TRBV6-6 to TRBJ2-5; no clear D. The CDR3 is made up of 13 amino acids. Germline CDR1 is MNHNY and CDR2 is SVGAGI (reference sequence). The germline V and J ends were trimmed by 6 bases and 0 bases, with 8 bases remaining between them. The CDR3 here is CASRPVYQETQYF. The CDR3 DNA is TGTGCCAGCAGGCCCGTTTACCAAGAGACCCAGTACTTC.

The chain has TRBV6-4 and TRBJ2-1; 7 positions match TRBD1. Germline V gene data show CDR1 as MRHNA and CDR2 as SNTAGT. With V trimmed by 3 bases and J by 1 base, 6 bases remained unmatched. CDR3 length: 16 amino acids. In nucleotides, the CDR3 is TGTGCCAGCAGTGAGACAGGGTCGGGATCCTACAATGAGCAGTTCTTC. Translating gives CASSETGSGSYNEQFF.

This chain uses TRBV28 with TRBJ2-1, with 8 bases lining up with TRBD2. V lost 8 bases, J lost 6 bases, and 9 bases stayed unmatched. CDR3 length: 14 residues. Germline CDR1 reads MDHEN; CDR2 reads SYDVKM. CDR3 protein: CASRRGGASNEQFF. CDR3 nucleotide sequence: TGTGCCAGCCGCCGGGGGGGGGCTAGCAATGAGCAGTTCTTC.

The chain carries TRBV12-3 or TRBV12-4 and TRBJ1-5, with TRBD1 identical over 12 bases. Trimming cost V 9 bases and J 9 bases; bases outside gene matches: 3. The CDR3 runs to 12 residues. The CDR3 coding sequence is TGTGCCAGTGGGACAGGGGGCCGGCCCCAGCATTTT. Protein product: CASGTGGRPQHF.

The rearrangement joins TRBV2 to TRBJ1-5, with D possibly being TRBD1 (5 bases). The CDR3 is 13 amino acids. V lost 6 bases and J lost 2, with 8 bases in between. The germline CDR1 and CDR2 sequences are SNHLY and FYNNEI. The CDR3 loop reads CASRGERNQPQHF. The CDR3 nucleotides are TGTGCCAGCAGGGGGGAGCGCAATCAGCCCCAGCATTTT.